This paragraph reports one TCR beta chain. This sample stems from a study of blood T cell repertoires in COVID-19. Study summary: Sites in the United States, Italy and Spain provided acute and convalescent COVID-19 samples. From T cells, B-cell-depleted T cells, or PBMCs came the material, which was cDNA or gDNA.

Original processing notes: Estimation of nucleated cell counts relied on the amplification of reference gene primers. Libraries were prepared by immunoSEQ multiplex PCR; TCRdb keeps only in-frame clonotypes and omits some of them. V and J calls and clone size are as listed in that table; D and trimming were resolved from the DNA. This table holds about 240,000 clones, 80% to 85% found once. With V trimmed by 3 bases and J by 1 base, 6 bases remained unmatched. Germline CDR1 reads DFQATT; CDR2 reads SNEGSKA (reference sequence). The CDR3 contains 14 residues. Sequencing input: peripheral blood. The V gene is TRBV20-1, the J gene TRBJ2-7, with 7 bases fitting TRBD1. The sequence came from a woman younger than 30 with acute or convalescent COVID-19. CDR3 coding DNA: TGCAGTGCTAGTAGGGGGCCGGGGTCCTACGAGCAGTACTTC. Amino acid sequence: CSASRGPGSYEQYF.